The present entry profiles one T cell receptor (beta chain) with its context. Its target is not known. The V segment lost 0 bases and the J segment 4 bases; nucleotides outside the gene matches: 4. This CDR3 is 16 amino acids long. Germline CDR1 MNHEY, CDR2 SVGEGT. The data are from a study of T cell repertoires in cytomegalovirus infection. Study details: Matching HLA type, along with CMV infection, was indicated by public TCR beta signatures. Findings and caveats of the study: HLA-C-restricted CMV clonotypes gave the most frequent clonotype in two of eight donors.

MiXCR, run by TCRdb on the reads, gives a single entry per CDR3 protein. The data hold nearly 450,000 distinct CDR3 sequences, with about 33% observed a single time. This clonotype was sampled from a human donor in good health (CMV status not recorded). Some clones in this sample may be carry-over from other donors' samples. The rearrangement joins TRBV6-2 or TRBV6-3 to TRBJ2-1; 9 nucleotides match TRBD2. The material sequenced was PBMCs. DNA of the CDR3: TGTGCCAGCAGTTACTCGAAGACTAGCGGTTACAATGAGCAGTTCTTC. It specifies CASSYSKTSGYNEQFF.